These 28 T cell receptor beta chains were sequenced from one sample in a study of beta chain features in type 1 diabetes. General study points: Within each of all four CD4+ subsets, Type 1 diabetes patients had TCRB CDR3s that were moderately but significantly shorter.

For these TCRs, the target antigens are not known. Since all of the isolated RNA was reverse transcribed, expressed TCRB transcripts were what got sequenced. Clones were sequenced by immunoSEQ multiplex PCR, and TCRdb holds only the in-frame ones, with some missing. The sample carries some 290,000 clones, around 24% recorded once. The sequencing sample was made of naive CD4+ T cells from blood. These receptors originate from a young woman with type 1 diabetes.

The rearrangement joins TRBV5-1 to TRBJ1-2; 9 bases line up with TRBD1. The CDR3 totals 18 residues. Germline-derived CDR1 and CDR2 are SGHRS and YFSETQ. Losses at the gene ends were 4 bases for V and 2 bases for J; bases not matched to a gene: 15. CDR3 DNA: TGCGCCAGCAGCCTAACCGGGACAGGGAAGAATTCGAACTATGGCTACACCTTC. It yields the protein CASSLTGTGKNSNYGYTF.

For this clone: The identical CDR3 is also encoded by other nucleotide sequences in the sample. The chain recombines TRBV29-1 with TRBJ2-7; D is perhaps TRBD2 (5 bases). Trimming took 2 bases from V and 3 from J, leaving 5 bases between them. The CDR3 has 11 residues. Germline CDR1 SQVTM, CDR2 ANQGSEA. The CDR3, as DNA: TGCAGCGTTGAACGGGGCTACGAGCAGTACTTC. Protein product: CSVERGYEQYF.

The chain links TRBV5-4 to TRBJ2-1; 14 bases are shared with TRBD2. The germline CDR1 and CDR2 sequences are SGHNT and YYREEE (reference sequence). Trimming removed 0 bases from V and 0 bases from J; junction bases left unmatched: 8. The CDR3 covers 20 residues. The CDR3 region is CASSLAGTSGSTHSYNEQFF. The CDR3 coding sequence is TGTGCCAGCAGCTTGGCCGGGACTAGCGGGAGCACTCACTCCTACAATGAGCAGTTCTTC. The variable domain in full, with the rest retrieved from reference TRBV5-4 and TRBJ2-1, is ETGVTQSPTHLIKTRGQQVTLRCSSQSGHNTVSWYQQALGQGPQFIFQYYREEENGRGNFPPRFSGLQFPNYSSELNVNALELDDSALYLCASSLAGTSGSTHSYNEQFFGPGTRLTVL.

The rearrangement uses TRBV5-1 and TRBJ1-2, with D possibly being TRBD1 (5 bases). Germline values: CDR1 SGHRS, CDR2 YFSETQ. The CDR3 consists of 14 residues. V was clipped by 0 bases and J by 8 bases, with 14 bases between them. CDR3 sequence reads: CASSLAEGAVGYTF. For the CDR3, the DNA is TGCGCCAGCAGCTTGGCCGAAGGGGCGGTCGGCTACACCTTC.

The table lists this clone with a few counts. Its ends do not fully match the called genes, so a read error is possible. This chain connects TRBV4-1 to TRBJ2-1; D possibly corresponds to TRBD1 (6 bases). This CDR3 spans 14 amino acids. Germline V gene lookup returns CDR1 MGHRA and CDR2 YSYEKL. In nucleotides, the CDR3 is TGCGCCAGCAGCAAAGAGACAGGAACAGCGAGACTGTTCTTC. Translating gives CASSKETGTARLFF.

This clone was detected a few times. The chain joins TRBV9 to TRBJ2-7; TRBD2 aligns across 8 bases. The CDR3 consists of 16 residues. CDR1 is SGDLS, CDR2 YYNGEE, per germline. J was trimmed by 3 bases and V by 2 bases; bases with no gene match: 10. The CDR3 loop is CASSVGSREGLYEQYF. The CDR3 coding sequence is TGTGCCAGCAGCGTCGGATCCCGGGAGGGCCTCTACGAGCAGTACTTC. Filled out from reference TRBV9 and TRBJ2-7, the complete variable domain reads DSGVTQTPKHLITATGQRVTLRCSPRSGDLSVYWYQQSLDQGLQFLIQYYNGEERAKGNILERFSAQQFPDLHSELNLSSLELGDSALYFCASSVGSREGLYEQYFGPGTRLTVT.

This clone was seen a single time. The chain has TRBV5-1 and TRBJ1-2, with no clear D. The CDR3 has 11 amino acids. CDR1 SGHRS and CDR2 YFSETQ come from the germline V gene. V lost 5 bases and J 7 bases, leaving 9 bases between the germline ends. CDR3 region: CASRAEGGYTF. The CDR3 DNA sequence: TGCGCCAGCAGAGCCGAGGGTGGCTACACCTTC.

J is TRBJ2-1 and V is TRBV7-2; 11 positions agree with TRBD2. This CDR3 contains 15 residues. After removal of 3 bases from V and 6 bases from J, the junction contained 4 bases not matched to a gene. CDR1 is SGHTA, CDR2 FQGNSA, per germline. The DNA for the CDR3 is TGTGCCAGCAGCTTCCGGCTAGCGGGAGGCAATGAGCAGTTCTTC. As protein: CASSFRLAGGNEQFF.

This clone appeared a single time. The V and J genes are TRBV5-4 and TRBJ2-3, with D hard to call. V dropped 5 bases and J dropped 9 bases, with 13 bases sitting between them. The germline CDR1 and CDR2 sequences are SGHNT and YYREEE (reference sequence). The length of the CDR3 is 12 residues. The CDR3 sequence is CASSVGWRTQYF. For the CDR3, the DNA is TGTGCCAGCAGTGTCGGGTGGCGAACGCAGTATTTT.

This clone has only a few counts. The J gene is TRBJ2-1, the V gene TRBV19, with 13 bases lining up with TRBD2. Per the germline V gene, CDR1 is LNHDA and CDR2 is SQIVND (reference sequence). This CDR3 is built from 20 residues. V dropped 5 bases and J dropped 4; count of bases not matched to a gene: 17. CDR3 amino acids: CASSHLGPGLAGTLYNEQFF. The CDR3 coding sequence is TGTGCCAGTAGTCATTTGGGGCCGGGACTAGCGGGAACCCTGTACAATGAGCAGTTCTTC.

This clone was seen a few times. J is TRBJ1-1 and V is TRBV11-3; D is perhaps TRBD1 (6 bases). CDR3 length equals 13 residues. Germline V gene lookup returns CDR1 SGHNT and CDR2 YENEEA. V was shortened by 8 bases and J by 0 bases, with 10 bases between the two germline ends. The CDR3 DNA reads as TGTGCCAGCCAGGGGTTATTGAACACTGAAGCTTTCTTT. Its translation is CASQGLLNTEAFF.

This chain connects TRBV30 to TRBJ1-5; D possibly corresponds to TRBD1 (6 bases). The germline V gene has CDR1 GTSNPN and CDR2 SVGIG (reference sequence). The V end lost 2 bases, the J end lost 6 bases, and 11 bases lay between the germline ends. This CDR3 region has 13 residues. CDR3 region: CAWSSGVLQPQHF. In DNA form, the CDR3 reads TGTGCCTGGAGTTCAGGGGTTCTTCAGCCCCAGCATTTT.

This clone was recorded a few times. The V and J genes are TRBV2 and TRBJ1-4, with 7 bases lining up with TRBD1. CDR1 and CDR2 from the germline V gene are SNHLY and FYNNEI. The CDR3 loop spans 18 amino acids. V shed 2 bases and J 7 bases; nucleotides not matched to a gene: 16. CDR3 DNA: TGTGCCAGCAGTGAAAGGCTCTACCGAACAGGGGTGGCTGAAAAACTGTTTTTT. Its protein product is CASSERLYRTGVAEKLFF.

This clone appeared a few times. V and J are TRBV29-1 and TRBJ2-1; maybe TRBD1 (6 bases). This CDR3 is 14 amino acids long. Germline-derived CDR1 and CDR2 are SQVTM and ANQGSEA. Deletions cut 2 bases from V and 3 bases from J, with 11 bases between. DNA of the CDR3: TGCAGCGTTGAAAGGACAGCCAGCTACAATGAGCAGTTCTTC. This sequence encodes CSVERTASYNEQFF.

The genes are TRBV7-3 and TRBJ2-1, with D perhaps TRBD2 (5 bases). The V end lost 6 bases, the J end lost 0 bases, and 15 bases lay between the germline ends. The germline CDR1 and CDR2 sequences are SGHTA and FQGTGA. The CDR3 is 16 residues long. CDR3 loop: CASSPVRESSYNEQFF. The CDR3 region has the DNA TGTGCCAGCAGTCCTGTAAGGGAGAGCTCCTACAATGAGCAGTTCTTC. Full variable domain (missing parts from reference TRBV7-3 and TRBJ2-1): GAGVSQTPSNKVTEKGKYVELRCDPISGHTALYWYRQSLGQGPEFLIYFQGTGAADDSGLPNDRFFAVRPEGSVSTLKIQRTERGDSAVYLCASSPVRESSYNEQFFGPGTRLTVL.

This clone was seen more than once but under ten times. The J gene is TRBJ2-7, the V gene TRBV29-1; the D gene is possibly TRBD2 (5 bases). This CDR3 comprises 13 residues. CDR1 and CDR2 from the germline V gene are SQVTM and ANQGSEA. The V gene lost 7 bases and the J gene lost 2 bases, with 15 bases spanning the gap. In DNA, the CDR3 is TGCAGCGCCCTGGGAGCGGAAGCCTACGAGCAGTACTTC. As protein: CSALGAEAYEQYF.

This clone was observed a few times. CDR3 sequence: CSASSDYEQFF. CDR3 sequence (DNA): TGCAGTGCTAGTTCCGACTACGAGCAGTTCTTC. The chain has TRBV20-1 and TRBJ2-1; the D gene is possibly TRBD2 (5 bases). Germline CDR1 reads DFQATT; CDR2 reads SNEGSKA (reference sequence). Deletions cut 3 bases from V and 10 bases from J, with 10 bases between. This CDR3 is built from 11 residues.

The chain uses TRBV15 and TRBJ2-1, with 14 bases lining up with TRBD2. With 2 bases clipped from V and 5 bases from J, the junction kept 5 bases outside the gene matches. The germline gives CDR1 LNHNV, CDR2 YYDKDF (reference sequence). This CDR3 comprises 17 residues. CDR3 DNA sequence: TGTGCCACCAGCAGATCTATGGGACTAGCGGGAGACAATGAGCAGTTCTTC. This gives the protein CATSRSMGLAGDNEQFF.

The CDR3, as DNA: TGCGCCAGCGGGACTAGCGGTTACACAGATACGCAGTATTTT. Translation: CASGTSGYTDTQYF. The rearrangement joins TRBV5-1 to TRBJ2-3, with 11 nucleotides matching TRBD2. V shed 7 bases, J shed 2 bases, and the junction held 3 bases outside the gene matches. CDR3 length: 14 residues. Per germline, CDR1 SGHRS and CDR2 YFSETQ.

On this clone itself: The sample has other DNA sequences that encode this CDR3 too. The chain combines TRBV9 with TRBJ2-1, with D tentatively TRBD2 (6 bases). The ends were cut back, 1 base at V and 3 bases at J, with 11 bases in the middle. There are 15 residues in the CDR3. Germline V gene data show CDR1 as SGDLS and CDR2 as YYNGEE. The CDR3, as DNA: TGTGCCAGCAGCGTACTGGCGGGAAGCTACAATGAGCAGTTCTTC. It yields the protein CASSVLAGSYNEQFF.

The V call is TRBV7-3, the J call TRBJ2-1; 9 bases are shared with TRBD1. Per germline, CDR1 SGHTA and CDR2 FQGTGA. With V trimmed by 3 bases and J by 7 bases, 7 bases remained unmatched. The CDR3 is 15 amino acids. The chain's CDR3 is CASSLPGQGVNEQFF. CDR3 nucleotides: TGTGCCAGCAGCTTGCCGGGACAGGGAGTAAATGAGCAGTTCTTC. The full variable domain, completed using reference TRBV7-3 and TRBJ2-1, is GAGVSQTPSNKVTEKGKYVELRCDPISGHTALYWYRQSLGQGPEFLIYFQGTGAADDSGLPNDRFFAVRPEGSVSTLKIQRTERGDSAVYLCASSLPGQGVNEQFFGPGTRLTVL.

This clone was recorded a few times. The chain employs TRBV29-1 and TRBJ1-2; 8 bases match TRBD1. The CDR3 covers 13 residues. Germline values: CDR1 SQVTM, CDR2 ANQGSEA. The junction had 4 bases not matched to a gene; V was cut back by 3 bases and J by 4 bases. Here the CDR3 reads CSVDRDRSYGYTF. DNA for the CDR3: TGCAGCGTTGACCGGGACAGGTCCTATGGCTACACCTTC.

This clone was counted between two and nine times. This rearrangement joins TRBV29-1 to TRBJ1-5, with 10 nucleotides matching TRBD1. This CDR3 is built from 13 residues. Trimming took 4 bases from V and 5 from J; bases not matched to a gene: 2. Germline V lookup: CDR1 SQVTM, CDR2 ANQGSEA. The CDR3, as DNA: TGCAGCGTTGCGGGACAGGGGCATCAGCCCCAGCATTTT. The encoded protein is CSVAGQGHQPQHF.

On this clone itself: Other nucleotide sequences from this sample produce the same CDR3. V usage is TRBV30 and J usage is TRBJ1-5; D is undetermined. This CDR3 comprises 13 residues. V lost 0 bases and J 4 bases, leaving 7 bases between the germline ends. The germline V gene has CDR1 GTSNPN and CDR2 SVGIG (reference sequence). The CDR3 DNA sequence: TGTGCCTGGAGTGTACGGGATAATCAGCCCCAGCATTTT. It translates to CAWSVRDNQPQHF.

The chain is built from TRBV5-1 and TRBJ2-2; D is unresolved. V lost 6 bases, J lost 3 bases, and 12 bases lay in between. The CDR3 has 14 residues. CDR1 SGHRS and CDR2 YFSETQ come from the germline V gene. In nucleotides, the CDR3 is TGCGCCAGCAACCAACAAATGGACACCGGGGAGCTGTTTTTT. Protein product: CASNQQMDTGELFF.

The chain is built from TRBV13 and TRBJ2-7, with 11 positions matching TRBD2. Unmatched junction bases numbered 9, after V lost 2 bases and J lost 6 bases. Germline V lookup: CDR1 PRHDT, CDR2 FYEKMQ (reference sequence). The CDR3 loop spans 16 amino acids. The CDR3 DNA reads as TGTGCCAGCAGCTTAAGCACTAGCGGGAGTCTGTGCGAGCAGTACTTC. This sequence encodes CASSLSTSGSLCEQYF.

The chain recombines TRBV28 with TRBJ2-3, with D perhaps TRBD2 (7 bases). The germline V gene encodes CDR1 MDHEN and CDR2 SYDVKM. The CDR3 loop spans 16 amino acids. V shed 11 bases and J shed 6 bases, with 27 bases lying between them. The CDR3 spells CAYASAGAGEGDTQYF. For the CDR3, the DNA is TGTGCCTACGCGTCGGCGGGGGCAGGCGAGGGGGATACGCAGTATTTT.

Only a few counts were recorded for this clone. CDR3 DNA sequence: TGTGCCAGCAGCTTAGGACAGGGGGACAATGAGCAGTTCTTC. This encodes CASSLGQGDNEQFF. The chain recombines TRBV11-3 with TRBJ2-1; 9 nucleotides match TRBD1. The CDR3 length is 14 residues. The V segment lost 1 base and the J segment 5 bases; nucleotides outside the gene matches: 0. Germline assignment: CDR1 SGHNT and CDR2 YENEEA.